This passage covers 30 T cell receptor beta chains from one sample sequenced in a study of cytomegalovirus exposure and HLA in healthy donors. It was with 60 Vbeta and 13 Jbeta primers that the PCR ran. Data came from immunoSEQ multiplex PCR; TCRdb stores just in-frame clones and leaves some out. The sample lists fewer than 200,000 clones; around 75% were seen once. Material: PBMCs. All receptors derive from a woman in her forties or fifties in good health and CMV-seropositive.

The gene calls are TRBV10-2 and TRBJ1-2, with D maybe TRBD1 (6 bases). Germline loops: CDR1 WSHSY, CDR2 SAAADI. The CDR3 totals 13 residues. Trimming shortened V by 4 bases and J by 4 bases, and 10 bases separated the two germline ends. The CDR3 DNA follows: TGCGCCAGCAGTGTCGACAGGAGCTATGGCTACACCTTC. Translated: CASSVDRSYGYTF.

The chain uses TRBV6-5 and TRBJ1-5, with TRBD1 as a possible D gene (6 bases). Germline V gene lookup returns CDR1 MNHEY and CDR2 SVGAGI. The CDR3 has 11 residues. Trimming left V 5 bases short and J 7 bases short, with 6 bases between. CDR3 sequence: CASSDRQPQHF. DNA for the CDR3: TGTGCCAGCAGTGACAGGCAGCCCCAGCATTTT.

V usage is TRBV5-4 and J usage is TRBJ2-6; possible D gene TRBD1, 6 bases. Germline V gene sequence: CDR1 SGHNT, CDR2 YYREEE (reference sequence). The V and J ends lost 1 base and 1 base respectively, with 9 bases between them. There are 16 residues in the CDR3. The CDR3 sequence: CASSLYRESGANVLTF. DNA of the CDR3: TGTGCCAGCAGCTTGTACAGGGAATCTGGGGCCAACGTCCTGACTTTC.

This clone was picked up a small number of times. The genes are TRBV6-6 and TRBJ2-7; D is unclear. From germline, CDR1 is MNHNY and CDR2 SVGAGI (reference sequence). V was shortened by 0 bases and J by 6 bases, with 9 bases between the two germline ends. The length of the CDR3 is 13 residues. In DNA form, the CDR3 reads TGTGCCAGCAGTTACTCGAGAGAATTCGAGCAGTACTTC. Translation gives CASSYSREFEQYF.

The CDR3 loop reads CASRAGRGLFGYTF. The CDR3 coding sequence is TGTGCCAGCAGGGCCGGCAGGGGGCTATTTGGCTACACCTTC. The rearrangement links TRBV28 to TRBJ1-2; 8 nucleotides match TRBD1. Losses at the gene ends were 6 bases for V and 7 bases for J; bases not matched to a gene: 10. This CDR3 spans 14 amino acids. Germline V gene sequence: CDR1 MDHEN, CDR2 SYDVKM.

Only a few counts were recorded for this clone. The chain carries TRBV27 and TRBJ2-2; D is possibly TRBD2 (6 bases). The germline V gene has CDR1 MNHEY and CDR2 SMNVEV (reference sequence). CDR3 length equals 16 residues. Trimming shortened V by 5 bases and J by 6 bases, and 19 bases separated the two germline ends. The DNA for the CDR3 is TGTGCCAGCAGTCCGATTGGGGGGAGTGTGGCCGGGGAGCTGTTTTTT. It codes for CASSPIGGSVAGELFF.

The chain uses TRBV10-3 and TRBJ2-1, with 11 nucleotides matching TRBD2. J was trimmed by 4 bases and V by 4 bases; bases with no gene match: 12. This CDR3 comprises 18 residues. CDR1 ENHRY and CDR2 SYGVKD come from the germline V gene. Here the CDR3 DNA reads TGTGCCATCAGTGCATACAATCCTAGCGGGGGGACTTACAATGAGCAGTTCTTC. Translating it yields CAISAYNPSGGTYNEQFF.

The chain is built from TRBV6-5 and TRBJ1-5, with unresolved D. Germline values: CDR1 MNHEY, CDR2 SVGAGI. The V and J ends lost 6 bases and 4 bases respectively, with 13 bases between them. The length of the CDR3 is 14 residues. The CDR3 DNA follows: TGTGCCAGCAGGGAAGCGACTTCGAATCAGCCCCAGCATTTT. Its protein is CASREATSNQPQHF.

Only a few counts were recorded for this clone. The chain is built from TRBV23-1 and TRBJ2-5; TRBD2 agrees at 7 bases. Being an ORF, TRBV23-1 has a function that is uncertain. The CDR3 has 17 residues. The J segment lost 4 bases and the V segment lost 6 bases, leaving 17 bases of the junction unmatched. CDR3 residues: CASRGTPRGVVRETQYF. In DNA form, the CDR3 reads TGCGCCAGCAGGGGGACCCCACGGGGGGTTGTGCGAGAGACCCAGTACTTC.

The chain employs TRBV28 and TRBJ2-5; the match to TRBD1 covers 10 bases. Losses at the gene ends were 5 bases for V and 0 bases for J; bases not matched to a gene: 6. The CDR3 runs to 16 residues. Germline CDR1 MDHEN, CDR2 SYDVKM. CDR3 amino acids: CASSSRQGAYQETQYF. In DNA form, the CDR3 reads TGTGCCAGCAGTAGTCGACAGGGGGCGTACCAAGAGACCCAGTACTTC.

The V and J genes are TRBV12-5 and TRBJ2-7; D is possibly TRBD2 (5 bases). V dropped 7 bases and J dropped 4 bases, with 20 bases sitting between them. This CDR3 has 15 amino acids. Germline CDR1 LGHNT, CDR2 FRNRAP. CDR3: CASAPPRTRTYEQYF. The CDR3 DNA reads TGTGCTAGTGCCCCCCCCCGGACTCGCACATACGAGCAGTACTTC.

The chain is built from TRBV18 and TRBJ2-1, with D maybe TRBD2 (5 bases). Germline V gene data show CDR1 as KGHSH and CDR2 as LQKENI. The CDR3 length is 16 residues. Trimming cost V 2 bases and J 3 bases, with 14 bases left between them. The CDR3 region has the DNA TGTGCCAGCTCACCAAGGGAGACTACAGACTACAATGAGCAGTTCTTC. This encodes CASSPRETTDYNEQFF.

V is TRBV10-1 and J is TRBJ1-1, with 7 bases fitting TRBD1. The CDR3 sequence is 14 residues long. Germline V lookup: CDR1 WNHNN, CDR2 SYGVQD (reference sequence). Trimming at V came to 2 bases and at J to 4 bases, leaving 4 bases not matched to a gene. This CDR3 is CASSELPGGTEAFF. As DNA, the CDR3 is TGCGCCAGCAGTGAGCTTCCAGGGGGCACTGAAGCTTTCTTT.

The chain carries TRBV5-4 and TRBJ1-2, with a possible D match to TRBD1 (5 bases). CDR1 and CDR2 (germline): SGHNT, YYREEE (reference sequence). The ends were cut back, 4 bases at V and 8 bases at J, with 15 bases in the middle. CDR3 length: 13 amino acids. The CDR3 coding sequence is TGTGCCAGCAGCCTCTGGGAGGGGTGCGGCTACACCTTC. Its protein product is CASSLWEGCGYTF.

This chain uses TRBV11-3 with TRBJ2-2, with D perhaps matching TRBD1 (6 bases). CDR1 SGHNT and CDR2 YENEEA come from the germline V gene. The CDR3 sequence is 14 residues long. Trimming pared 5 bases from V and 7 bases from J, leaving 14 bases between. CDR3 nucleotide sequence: TGTGCCAGCAGCGGTTACAGGGAAAACGGGGAGCTGTTTTTT. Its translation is CASSGYRENGELFF.

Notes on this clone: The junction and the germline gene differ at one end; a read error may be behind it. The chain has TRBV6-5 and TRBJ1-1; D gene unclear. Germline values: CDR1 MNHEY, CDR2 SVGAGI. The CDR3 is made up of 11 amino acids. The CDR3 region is CASKENAEAFF. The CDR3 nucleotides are TGTGCCAGCAAAGAGAACGCTGAAGCTTTCTTT.

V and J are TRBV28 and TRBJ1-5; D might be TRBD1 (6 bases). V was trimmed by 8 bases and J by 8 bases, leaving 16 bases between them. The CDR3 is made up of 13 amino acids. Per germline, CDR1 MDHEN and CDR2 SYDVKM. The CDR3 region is CASGGRGMEPQHF. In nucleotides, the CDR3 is TGTGCCAGCGGAGGGAGGGGGATGGAGCCCCAGCATTTT. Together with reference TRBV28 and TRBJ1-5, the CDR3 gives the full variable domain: DVKVTQSSRYLVKRTGEKVFLECVQDMDHENMFWYRQDPGLGLRLIYFSYDVKMKEKGDIPEGYSVSREKKERFSLILESASTNQTSMYLCASGGRGMEPQHFGDGTRLSIL.

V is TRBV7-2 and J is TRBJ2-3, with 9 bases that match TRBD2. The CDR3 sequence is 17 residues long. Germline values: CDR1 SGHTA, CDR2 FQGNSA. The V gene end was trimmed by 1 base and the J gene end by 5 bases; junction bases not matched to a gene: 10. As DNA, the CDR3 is TGTGCCAGCAGCTTAGAGGTCCGCGGGGGGGCCAGAGATACGCAGTATTTT. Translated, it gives CASSLEVRGGARDTQYF.

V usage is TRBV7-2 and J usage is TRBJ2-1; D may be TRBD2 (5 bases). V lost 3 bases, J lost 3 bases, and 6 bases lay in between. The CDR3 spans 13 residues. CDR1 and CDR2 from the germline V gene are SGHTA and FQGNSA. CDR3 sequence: CASSFRDYNEQFF. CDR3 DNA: TGTGCCAGCAGCTTTCGGGACTACAATGAGCAGTTCTTC.

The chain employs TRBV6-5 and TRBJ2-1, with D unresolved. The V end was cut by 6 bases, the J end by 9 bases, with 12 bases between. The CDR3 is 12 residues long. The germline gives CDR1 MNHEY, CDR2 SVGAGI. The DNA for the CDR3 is TGTGCCAGCAGGGGCCCTGTTGGTGAGCAGTTCTTC. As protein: CASRGPVGEQFF.

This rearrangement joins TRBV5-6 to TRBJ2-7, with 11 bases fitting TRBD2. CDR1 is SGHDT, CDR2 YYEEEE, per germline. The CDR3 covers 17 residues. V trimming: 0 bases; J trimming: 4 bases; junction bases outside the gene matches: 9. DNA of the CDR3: TGTGCCAGCAGCTTGGAAGTTGGACTAGCGGGTGCGTACGAGCAGTACTTC. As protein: CASSLEVGLAGAYEQYF. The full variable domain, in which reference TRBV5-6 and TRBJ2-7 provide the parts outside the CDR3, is DAGVTQSPTHLIKTRGQQVTLRCSPKSGHDTVSWYQQALGQGPQFIFQYYEEEERQRGNFPDRFSGHQFPNYSSELNVNALLLGDSALYLCASSLEVGLAGAYEQYFGPGTRLTVT.

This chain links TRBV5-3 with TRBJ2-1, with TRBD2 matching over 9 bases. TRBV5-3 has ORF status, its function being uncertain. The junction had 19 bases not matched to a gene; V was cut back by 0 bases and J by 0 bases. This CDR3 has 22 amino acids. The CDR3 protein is CARSLVAVRGGGAKYSYNEQFF. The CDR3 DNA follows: TGTGCCAGAAGCTTGGTTGCCGTCCGGGGCGGGGGGGCGAAATACTCCTACAATGAGCAGTTCTTC.

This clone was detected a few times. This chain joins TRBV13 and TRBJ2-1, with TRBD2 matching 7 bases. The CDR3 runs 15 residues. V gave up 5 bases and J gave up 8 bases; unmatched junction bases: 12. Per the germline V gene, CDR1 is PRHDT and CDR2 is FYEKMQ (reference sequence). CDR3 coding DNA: TGTGCCAGCAGCCCCGGGGGAGGGGAGTGGGATGAGCAGTTCTTC. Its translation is CASSPGGGEWDEQFF.

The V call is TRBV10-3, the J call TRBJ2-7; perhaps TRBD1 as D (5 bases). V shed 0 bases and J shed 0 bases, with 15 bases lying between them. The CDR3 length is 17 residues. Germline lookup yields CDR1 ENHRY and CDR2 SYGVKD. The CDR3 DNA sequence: TGTGCCATCAGTGAGTCGAAGGCAGGGATGGGCTCCTACGAGCAGTACTTC. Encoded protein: CAISESKAGMGSYEQYF.

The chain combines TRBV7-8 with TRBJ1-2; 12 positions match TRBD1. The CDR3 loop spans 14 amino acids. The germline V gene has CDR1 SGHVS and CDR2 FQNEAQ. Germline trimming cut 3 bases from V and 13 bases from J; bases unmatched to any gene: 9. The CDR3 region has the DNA TGTGCCAGCAGCTTCGTCCCGGGACAGGGGGCAAGCACCTTC. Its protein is CASSFVPGQGASTF. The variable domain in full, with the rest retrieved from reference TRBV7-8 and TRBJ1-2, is GAGVSQSPRYKVAKRGQDVALRCDPISGHVSLFWYQQALGQGPEFLTYFQNEAQLDKSGLPSDRFFAERPEGSVSTLKIQRTQQEDSAVYLCASSFVPGQGASTFGSGTRLTVV.

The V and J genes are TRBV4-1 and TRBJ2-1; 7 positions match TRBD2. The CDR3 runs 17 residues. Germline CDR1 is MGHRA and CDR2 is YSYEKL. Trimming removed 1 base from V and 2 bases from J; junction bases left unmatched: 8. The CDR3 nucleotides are TGCGCCAGCAGCCAAGCTAGACTAGCCGGCACCTACAATGAGCAGTTCTTC. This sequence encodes CASSQARLAGTYNEQFF.

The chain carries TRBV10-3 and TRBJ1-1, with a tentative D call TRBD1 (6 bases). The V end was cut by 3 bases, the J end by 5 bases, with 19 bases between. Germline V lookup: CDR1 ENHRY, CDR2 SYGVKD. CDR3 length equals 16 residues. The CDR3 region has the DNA TGTGCCATCAGTGACTCGAAGATCGGGAGGGGGACTGAAGCTTTCTTT. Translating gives CAISDSKIGRGTEAFF.

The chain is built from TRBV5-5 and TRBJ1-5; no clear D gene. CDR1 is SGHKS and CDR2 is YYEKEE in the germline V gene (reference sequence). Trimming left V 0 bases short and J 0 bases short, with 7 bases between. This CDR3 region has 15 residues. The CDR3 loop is CASSLDGYSNQPQHF. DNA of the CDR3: TGTGCCAGCAGCTTGGACGGTTATAGCAATCAGCCCCAGCATTTT. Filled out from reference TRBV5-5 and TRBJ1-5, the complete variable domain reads DAGVTQSPTHLIKTRGQQVTLRCSPISGHKSVSWYQQVLGQGPQFIFQYYEKEERGRGNFPDRFSARQFPNYSSELNVNALLLGDSALYLCASSLDGYSNQPQHFGDGTRLSIL.

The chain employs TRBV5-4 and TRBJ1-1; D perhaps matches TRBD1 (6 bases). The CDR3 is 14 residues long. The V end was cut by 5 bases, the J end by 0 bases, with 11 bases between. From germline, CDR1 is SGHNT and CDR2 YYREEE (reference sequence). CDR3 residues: CASRNTGLNTEAFF. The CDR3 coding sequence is TGTGCCAGCAGAAACACAGGGTTGAACACTGAAGCTTTCTTT.

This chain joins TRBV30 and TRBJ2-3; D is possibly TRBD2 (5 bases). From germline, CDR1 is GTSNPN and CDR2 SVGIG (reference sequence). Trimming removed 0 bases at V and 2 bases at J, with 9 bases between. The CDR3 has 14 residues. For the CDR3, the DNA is TGTGCCTGGAGTGTAACCGGGATCACAGATACGCAGTATTTT. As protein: CAWSVTGITDTQYF.